This T cell receptor beta chain appears in the sequencing data of a study of T cell repertoires in cytomegalovirus infection. The CDR3 totals 16 residues. Germline V gene sequence: CDR1 SGHVS, CDR2 FNYEAQ. The ends lost 1 base at V and 2 bases at J; junction bases unmatched: 6. TCRdb re-called the reads with MiXCR, one entry per CDR3 protein. The data contain some 180,000 distinct CDR3 sequences, roughly a sixth of them singletons. Study results and caveats: Within the response measured ex vivo, HLA-C-restricted CMV-specific TCR beta clonotypes were dominant.

This clonotype has ten or more counts. Its antigen is undetermined. The gene calls are TRBV7-6 and TRBJ2-3; 7 bases fit TRBD1. Sequencing used CD8+ T cells from PBMCs. This clonotype originated in a human donor in good health (CMV status not recorded). Some clones in this sample may be carry-over from other donors' samples. The CDR3 loop is CASSLGTGLHTDTQYF. The CDR3 nucleotides are TGTGCCAGCAGCTTAGGGACAGGCCTTCACACAGATACGCAGTATTTT.